One sample yielded the 24 T cell receptor beta chains listed below, sequenced in a study of T cells in Graves' hyperthyroidism and ophthalmopathy. It was RNA transcripts that yielded the amplified TCR beta CDR3 regions. TCR CDR3 regions were first amplified by RT-PCR with HTBI primers. TCRdb recomputed calls from the multiplex PCR reads with MiXCR, one row per CDR3 protein. The sample lists under 300,000 distinct CDR3 sequences, about 13% occurring once. The sequenced sample was blood. These receptors all stem from a middle-aged woman with Graves' hyperthyroidism.

This clonotype was counted a single time. The J gene is TRBJ2-1, the V gene TRBV18; no clear D gene. Germline assignment: CDR1 KGHSH and CDR2 LQKENI. Between the trimmed V and J ends, which lost 1 base and 0 bases, there was a span of 10 bases. This CDR3 is built from 16 residues. CDR3 DNA sequence: TGTGCCAGCTCACCACGGGCAGGCCGCTCCTACAATGAGCAGTTCTTC. Its translation is CASSPRAGRSYNEQFF.

In its sample, this clonotype was seen a few times. One base away lies a much larger clone, so this may be a sequencing read error. V usage is TRBV10-2 and J usage is TRBJ1-5; D not certain. V lost 3 bases and J lost 2, with 11 bases in between. The CDR3 is 15 residues long. CDR1 WSHSY and CDR2 SAAADI come from the germline V gene. CDR3 nucleotide sequence: TGCGCCAGCAGTGAAGGCATCCCCGGCAATCAGCCCCAGCATTTT. Encoded protein: CASSEGIPGNQPQHF.

This clonotype has a handful of counts. The J gene is TRBJ2-1, the V gene TRBV19; D is unresolved. Germline lookup yields CDR1 LNHDA and CDR2 SQIVND (reference sequence). This CDR3 contains 14 residues. Deletions cut 6 bases from V and 5 bases from J, with 14 bases between. The CDR3 is CASSETLNNNEQFF. The DNA for the CDR3 is TGTGCCAGTAGCGAGACCTTAAATAACAATGAGCAGTTCTTC.

The chain carries TRBV9 and TRBJ1-1; D gene unclear. The CDR3 consists of 14 residues. Per germline, CDR1 SGDLS and CDR2 YYNGEE. Trimming took off 4 bases at V and 0 bases at J, with 10 bases between the two ends. The CDR3 protein is CASSRHMVNTEAFF. The CDR3 DNA is TGTGCCAGCAGCAGGCACATGGTGAACACTGAAGCTTTCTTT.

This clonotype was recorded at least ten times. V and J are TRBV28 and TRBJ2-1, with TRBD2 matching 9 bases. V shed 6 bases and J 0 bases; nucleotides not matched to a gene: 24. This CDR3 has 22 residues. The V gene's germline CDR1 is MDHEN and CDR2 SYDVKM. CDR3 amino acids: CASSWAVWDSGRSWGSYNEQFF. In DNA form, the CDR3 reads TGTGCCAGCAGCTGGGCTGTGTGGGATAGCGGGAGATCATGGGGCTCCTACAATGAGCAGTTCTTC.

On this clonotype: This may be a read error, as it is one base from a much larger clone. The chain has TRBV2 and TRBJ1-1; D ambiguous. V was shortened by 6 bases and J by 4 bases, with 9 bases between the two germline ends. CDR3 length: 12 residues. The germline gives CDR1 SNHLY, CDR2 FYNNEI. The DNA of the CDR3 is TGTGCCAGCAGACCCCGGAGCACTGAAGCTTTCTTT. Translation gives CASRPRSTEAFF.

J is TRBJ2-3 and V is TRBV12-3 or TRBV12-4; no reliable D call. V was cut by 5 bases and J by 11 bases, with 29 bases left in between. There are 17 residues in the CDR3. CDR3 nucleotides: TGTGCCAGCAGTCTTCTTAGAGACTGGATTAACCCGATGTTGCAGTATTTT. Translated: CASSLLRDWINPMLQYF.

Sample share makes this clonotype medium-sized. The chain has TRBV5-5 and TRBJ1-5, with a weak D call TRBD1 (6 bases). Germline loops: CDR1 SGHKS, CDR2 YYEKEE (reference sequence). The V gene lost 4 bases and the J gene lost 0 bases, with 20 bases spanning the gap. This CDR3 spans 18 amino acids. The CDR3: CASSPSLQGMYSNQPQHF. The DNA of the CDR3 is TGTGCCAGCAGCCCCTCCCTGCAGGGGATGTATAGCAATCAGCCCCAGCATTTT.

This clonotype has at least ten counts. The chain couples TRBV20-1 to TRBJ1-2, with D unresolved. V lost 6 bases and J 2 bases, leaving 16 bases between the germline ends. Germline CDR1 DFQATT, CDR2 SNEGSKA (reference sequence). This CDR3 has 14 residues. CDR3 sequence reads: CSADRAGRNYGYTF. The DNA of the CDR3 is TGCAGTGCCGATCGGGCCGGACGGAACTATGGCTACACCTTC.

This clonotype was seen many times. The J gene is TRBJ1-1, the V gene TRBV7-2; D is unresolved. The CDR3 length is 14 residues. Germline values: CDR1 SGHTA, CDR2 FQGNSA. V lost 3 bases to trimming and J lost 11 bases, with 19 bases between them. This CDR3 reads CASSFLSGGYEAFF. CDR3 coding DNA: TGTGCCAGCAGCTTCCTTTCGGGCGGATACGAGGCTTTCTTT.

This clonotype was found many times. The chain links TRBV2 to TRBJ1-4; D is uncertain. Germline CDR1 and CDR2: SNHLY and FYNNEI. This CDR3 region has 16 residues. Trimming took off 1 base at V and 3 bases at J, with 12 bases between the two ends. The CDR3 loop is CASSEVGAEANEKLFF. CDR3 nucleotide sequence: TGTGCCAGCAGTGAAGTGGGCGCCGAGGCTAATGAAAAACTGTTTTTT.

The V gene is TRBV10-3, the J gene TRBJ1-1, with D unclear. The CDR3 contains 13 residues. V dropped 4 bases and J dropped 5 bases, with 11 bases sitting between them. In germline, CDR1 is ENHRY, CDR2 SYGVKD. The CDR3 reads CAISGKGGTEAFF. The CDR3 DNA reads as TGTGCCATCAGTGGAAAAGGAGGAACTGAAGCTTTCTTT.

This clonotype occurred many times. This sequence joins TRBV6-1 and TRBJ2-7, with 10 bases that match TRBD1. The CDR3 totals 14 residues. Germline V gives CDR1 MNHNS, CDR2 SASEGT. Trimming took 4 bases from V and 3 from J; bases not matched to a gene: 3. As DNA, the CDR3 is TGTGCCAGCAGTGGATGGGACAGGGGCTACGAGCAGTACTTC. It is translated as CASSGWDRGYEQYF.

This clonotype showed up just a few times. The chain joins TRBV25-1 to TRBJ2-7; the D gene could be TRBD1 or TRBD2 (5 bases each). The V gene lost 10 bases and the J gene lost 1 base, with 11 bases spanning the gap. This CDR3 contains 12 residues. Germline assignment: CDR1 MGHDK and CDR2 SYGVNS. CDR3 residues: CATGRQSYEQYF. Written as DNA, the CDR3 is TGTGCCACGGGGCGGCAATCCTACGAGCAGTACTTC.

This clonotype was recorded only once. A clone one base away is much larger, so this may be a read error. The chain carries TRBV7-2 and TRBJ1-1, with TRBD1 as a possible D gene (6 bases). Germline CDR1 and CDR2: SGHTA and FQGNSA. The V end was cut by 5 bases, the J end by 10 bases, with 17 bases between. The CDR3 consists of 13 residues. The CDR3 nucleotides read TGTGCCAGCAGCGCCTGGTACAGGGAAGGAGCTTTCTTT. Translating gives CASSAWYREGAFF.

This clonotype has a handful of counts. This chain's CDR3 is CASSEAGNLGEKLFF. The CDR3 DNA reads TGTGCCAGCAGTGAAGCTGGAAATCTGGGGGAAAAACTGTTTTTT. The chain combines TRBV6-1 with TRBJ1-4, with no clear D. The V end was cut by 0 bases, the J end by 8 bases, with 13 bases between. Germline CDR1 is MNHNS and CDR2 is SASEGT. This CDR3 has 15 residues.

This clonotype has ten or more counts. The chain has TRBV6-1 and TRBJ1-1; the D is unclear. Germline V gives CDR1 MNHNS, CDR2 SASEGT. V lost 4 bases and J lost 5, with 17 bases in between. CDR3 size: 15 residues. The CDR3 nucleotides read TGTGCCAGCAGTGTCAATCGGCGGGCAAAGACTGAAGCTTTCTTT. Encoded protein: CASSVNRRAKTEAFF.

The V gene is TRBV20-1, the J gene TRBJ1-2, with D uncertain. The CDR3 loop spans 13 amino acids. The V end lost 3 bases, the J end lost 3 bases, and 11 bases lay between the germline ends. Germline CDR1 and CDR2: DFQATT and SNEGSKA (reference sequence). The DNA of the CDR3 is TGCAGTGCTAGCCCGACCCCCTACTATGGCTACACCTTC. It is translated as CSASPTPYYGYTF.

This clonotype was detected many times. The chain carries TRBV27 and TRBJ1-5, with a possible D match to TRBD1 (6 bases). The germline gives CDR1 MNHEY, CDR2 SMNVEV (reference sequence). The CDR3 totals 14 residues. Trimming took 5 bases from V and 4 from J, leaving 12 bases between them. This CDR3 reads CASSTDRLNQPQHF. The CDR3 DNA is TGTGCCAGCAGTACAGACAGGTTGAATCAGCCCCAGCATTTT.

There are many counts of this clonotype. The gene calls are TRBV24-1 and TRBJ2-5; maybe TRBD1 (7 bases). V was pared by 1 base and J by 0 bases, with 11 bases between. This CDR3 has 16 amino acids. The germline gives CDR1 KGHDR, CDR2 SFDVKD. The CDR3 DNA reads TGTGCCACCAGTGATTTCAGGGGGAGGCACCAAGAGACCCAGTACTTC. It is translated as CATSDFRGRHQETQYF.

This clonotype has ten or more counts. The chain couples TRBV7-2 to TRBJ1-2; TRBD1 matches 7 bases. Germline values: CDR1 SGHTA, CDR2 FQGNSA. This CDR3 is built from 14 residues. V gave up 3 bases and J gave up 2 bases; unmatched junction bases: 3. The CDR3 here is CASSFGTVNYGYTF. DNA of the CDR3: TGTGCCAGCAGCTTTGGGACAGTCAACTATGGCTACACCTTC.

Many counts were recorded for this clonotype. V and J are TRBV3-1 and TRBJ2-7, with D possibly matching TRBD2 (6 bases). With 0 bases removed from V and 3 bases from J, the gap between germline ends came to 9 bases. The CDR3 consists of 14 residues. CDR1 and CDR2 from the germline V gene are LGHDT and YNNKEL (reference sequence). Written as DNA, the CDR3 is TGTGCCAGCAGCCAAGAGGTGACTAGCTACGAGCAGTACTTC. It codes for CASSQEVTSYEQYF.

In this sample, this clonotype turned up many times. This chain links TRBV12-3 or TRBV12-4 with TRBJ2-5; D possibly corresponds to TRBD2 (5 bases). The CDR3 loop spans 16 amino acids. The ends were cut back, 6 bases at V and 1 base at J, with 18 bases in the middle. As DNA, the CDR3 is TGTGCCAGCAGCCTTAAGAGGAGGCATCTCCAAGAGACCCAGTACTTC. It specifies CASSLKRRHLQETQYF.

This clonotype has ten or more counts. The J gene is TRBJ1-1, the V gene TRBV28; TRBD1 aligns across 9 bases. After removal of 3 bases from V and 0 bases from J, the junction contained 11 bases not matched to a gene. Germline V gives CDR1 MDHEN, CDR2 SYDVKM. This CDR3 has 18 amino acids. Written as DNA, the CDR3 is TGTGCCAGCAGTTTCCCGACAGGGGGGTTGCAAATGAACACTGAAGCTTTCTTT. Translation: CASSFPTGGLQMNTEAFF.